This record concerns one T cell receptor beta chain sequence. Its antigen remains unidentified. The record originates from a study of cytomegalovirus exposure and HLA in healthy donors. In the PCR, 60 Vbeta and 13 Jbeta primers were used. Repertoires were generated with immunoSEQ multiplex PCR, while TCRdb's copy carries only in-frame clones and drops some. In the table there are some 120,000 clones, less than 85% of which are singletons. Points from the study as a whole: Later examination showed HLA-associated TCR beta chains had greater clonal expansion than equally common others. Most of the TCR beta V segments (in an earlier analysis) were productive either about 87% or about 30% of the time. Among TCR beta chains, those listed as cytomegalovirus-associated numbered about 150.

In germline, CDR1 is SGHTA, CDR2 FQGTGA. This CDR3 is built from 15 residues. V trimming: 5 bases; J trimming: 3 bases; junction bases outside the gene matches: 8. The sequence derives from a woman aged 40 to 50 in good health and CMV-seronegative. The chain links TRBV7-3 to TRBJ2-3; the match to TRBD1 covers 7 bases. Material: PBMCs. For the CDR3, the DNA is TGTGCCAGCAGCCCAAACCCGACAGGGACAGATACGCAGTATTTT. Its protein is CASSPNPTGTDTQYF.